One TCR beta chain is described in this entry. The antigen is undetermined. The method, 5' RACE with UMI labels, was used to prepare the TRB cDNA libraries. Reanalyzing the 5' RACE reads, TCRdb keeps one entry per CDR3 protein, without DNA. The sample table includes some 100,000 distinct CDR3 sequences. The record originates from a study of CXCR3-negative and CXCR3-positive naive CD8 T cells. The CDR3 spans 20 residues. CDR1 SEHNR and CDR2 FQNEAQ come from the germline V gene (reference sequence). Study conclusions and caveats: Each naive subset displayed comparably high diversity, whereas memory CD8+ cells displayed much lower diversity. Naive cells positive for CXCR3 carried more hydrophobic TRB CDR3s than CXCR3-negative ones. Memory cells differed in TRBV-TRBJ usage, but naive CXCR3-negative and CXCR3-positive cells had similar usage.

The chain couples TRBV7-9 to TRBJ2-7; the TCRdb D gene call, TRBD2, has no DNA to confirm it. Sequencing was performed on naive CXCR3+ CD8+ T cells from blood. Subset specified: CD45RO-CCR7+CD27+CD95- naive CD8+ T cells expressing CXCR3 (TNR3+). This TCR was recovered from a human donor in good health. Some clones in this sample may be carry-over from other donors' samples. This CDR3 is CASSTHEDRAGLAGPYEQYF. Looking up the rest from reference TRBV7-9 and TRBJ2-7 gives the full variable domain: DTGVSQNPRHKITKRGQNVTFRCDPISEHNRLYWYRQTLGQGPEFLTYFQNEAQLEKSRLLSDRFSAERPKGSFSTLEIQRTEQGDSAMYLCASSTHEDRAGLAGPYEQYFGPGTRLTVT.